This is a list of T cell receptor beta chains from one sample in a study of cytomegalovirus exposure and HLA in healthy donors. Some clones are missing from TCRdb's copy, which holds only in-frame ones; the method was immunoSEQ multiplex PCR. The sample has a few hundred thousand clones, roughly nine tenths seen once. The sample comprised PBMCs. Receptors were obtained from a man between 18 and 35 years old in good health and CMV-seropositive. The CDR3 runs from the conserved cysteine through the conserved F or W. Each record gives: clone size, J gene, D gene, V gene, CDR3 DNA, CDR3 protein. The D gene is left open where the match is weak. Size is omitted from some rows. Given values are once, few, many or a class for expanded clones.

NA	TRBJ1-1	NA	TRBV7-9	TGTGCCAGCAGCTCGCGGTTTTACAAGAACACTGAAGCTTTCTTT	CASSSRFYKNTEAFF
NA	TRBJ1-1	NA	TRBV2	TGTGCCAGCACTACGACAGGCGAGGGGACTGAAGCTTTCTTT	CASTTTGEGTEAFF
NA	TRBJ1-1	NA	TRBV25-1	TGTGCCAGCAGTGAATTTTGGGGGGAAACTGAAGCTTTCTTT	CASSEFWGETEAFF
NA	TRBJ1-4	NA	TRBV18	TGTGCCAGCAACTCGATTGGACCGAAAAATGAAAAACTGTTTTTT	CASNSIGPKNEKLFF
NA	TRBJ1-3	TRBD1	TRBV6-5	TGTGCCGTTAAGGGGGCAGGATCTGGAAACACCATATATTTT	CAVKGAGSGNTIYF
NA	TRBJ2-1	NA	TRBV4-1	TGCGCCAGCAGCCAATCGTCCTACAATGAGCAGTTCTTC	CASSQSSYNEQFF
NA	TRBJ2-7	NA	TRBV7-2	TGTGCCAGCAGCTTAGGTTTCGGGCAGGACTCCTACGAGCAGTACTTC	CASSLGFGQDSYEQYF
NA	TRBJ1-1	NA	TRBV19	TGTGCCAGTAGCCATGGCATGAACACTGAAGCTTTCTTT	CASSHGMNTEAFF
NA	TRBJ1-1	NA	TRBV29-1	TGCAGCGTTGAAAGGGGTATGAACACTGAAGCTTTCTTT	CSVERGMNTEAFF
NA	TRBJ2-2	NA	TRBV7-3	TGTGCCAGCAGCTTCCCGGACACCGGGGAGCTGTTTTTT	CASSFPDTGELFF
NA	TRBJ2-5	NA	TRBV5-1	TGCGCCAGCAGCTATTCGCCCAGGGTTCAAGAGACCCAGTACTTC	CASSYSPRVQETQYF
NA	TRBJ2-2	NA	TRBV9	TGTGCCAGCAGCGTGGGCTTGGAGTTCACCGGGGAGCTGTTTTTT	CASSVGLEFTGELFF
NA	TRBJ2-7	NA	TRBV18	TGTGCCAGCTCACCCCCCGGCACAGGGACCTACGAGCAGTACTTC	CASSPPGTGTYEQYF
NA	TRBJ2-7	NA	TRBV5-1	TGCGCCAGCAGGCCTGGGGCAGGGGAAACCTACGAGCAGTACTTC	CASRPGAGETYEQYF
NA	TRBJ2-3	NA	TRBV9	TGTGCCAGCAGCGACCTAACTCAGGGTGGAGATACGCAGTATTTT	CASSDLTQGGDTQYF
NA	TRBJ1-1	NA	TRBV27	TGTGCCAGCAGTTTAGGGCAGACGAAAACTGAAGCTTTCTTT	CASSLGQTKTEAFF
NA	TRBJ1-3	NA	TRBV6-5	TGTGCCACCTCGATGGCGCCTGGAAACACCATATATTTT	CATSMAPGNTIYF
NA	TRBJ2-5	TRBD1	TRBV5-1	TGCGCCAGCAGCTTACAGGGGGGAGTACAAGAGACCCAGTACTTC	CASSLQGGVQETQYF
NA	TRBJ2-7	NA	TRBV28	TGTGCCAGCAGTTTCACAGGTGTCTGGGAGCAGTACTTC	CASSFTGVWEQYF
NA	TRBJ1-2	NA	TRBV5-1	TGCGCCAGCAGATCGGACCTTAACTATGGCTACACCTTC	CASRSDLNYGYTF
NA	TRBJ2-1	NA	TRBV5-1	TGCGCCAGCAGCTTGGTCACAGGGACCAGTTTTTCCACAGTCTACAATGAGCAGTTCTTC	CASSLVTGTSFSTVYNEQFF
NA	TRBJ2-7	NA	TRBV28	TGTGCCAGCAGTCTGGACAGTTACGAGCAGTACTTC	CASSLDSYEQYF
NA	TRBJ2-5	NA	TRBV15	TGTGCCACCAGCAGATTCAAAGAGACCCAGTACTTC	CATSRFKETQYF
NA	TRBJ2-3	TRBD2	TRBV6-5	TGTGCCAGCAGTTACTCGGTAGCGGGAGCTGAAGATACGCAGTATTTT	CASSYSVAGAEDTQYF
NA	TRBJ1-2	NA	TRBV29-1	TGCAGCGTTGAATATTCGGGGGACGCAAAAGGCTACACCTTC	CSVEYSGDAKGYTF
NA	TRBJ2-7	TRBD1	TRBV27	TGTGCCAGCAGAAAACAGGGGGCGGAATCCTACGAGCAGTACTTC	CASRKQGAESYEQYF
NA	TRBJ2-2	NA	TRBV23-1	TGCGCCAGCAGTCAATGGGGTATCACCGGGGAGCTGTTTTTT	CASSQWGITGELFF
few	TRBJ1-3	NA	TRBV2	TGTGCCAGCAGTGACCAACTGGCTGGAAACACCATATATTTT	CASSDQLAGNTIYF
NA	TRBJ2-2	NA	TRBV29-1	TGCAGCGTATCCAGGGCAAGCGGGGAGCTGTTTTTT	CSVSRASGELFF
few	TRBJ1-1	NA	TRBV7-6	TGTGCCAGCAGCTTAAATAAAATCGGAGAAATTGAAGCTTTCTTT	CASSLNKIGEIEAFF
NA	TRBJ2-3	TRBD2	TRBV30	TGTGCCTGGAACCTCCGGACTAGCAGGACCAGCTCTCTGCAGTATTTT	CAWNLRTSRTSSLQYF
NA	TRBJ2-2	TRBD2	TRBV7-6	TGTGCCAGCAGCTTATTGGATAGGGAGGGAACCGGGGAGCTGTTTTTT	CASSLLDREGTGELFF
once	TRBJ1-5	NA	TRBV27	TGTGCCAGCAGCCCCCTGGGGCTGGGTCAGCCCCAGCATTTT	CASSPLGLGQPQHF
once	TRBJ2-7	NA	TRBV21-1	TGTGCCAGCGCTCGGGAAGGGCAGTACTTC	CASAREGQYF
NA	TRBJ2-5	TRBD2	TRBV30	TGTGCCTGGAGCAGGTCTAGCGGGAGGTGGGAGACCCAGTACTTC	CAWSRSSGRWETQYF
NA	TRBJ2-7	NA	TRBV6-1	TGTGCCAGCAGCTTGGACAGTGACTACTACGAGCAGTACTTC	CASSLDSDYYEQYF
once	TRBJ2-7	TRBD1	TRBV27	TGTGCCAGCGGAGCCGGGACAGGGGCCTACGAGCAGTACTTC	CASGAGTGAYEQYF
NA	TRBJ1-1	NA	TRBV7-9	TGTGCCAGCAGCTCAGGGTTCGTAGGGGCTGATGTGCCGAACACTGAAGCTTTCTTT	CASSSGFVGADVPNTEAFF
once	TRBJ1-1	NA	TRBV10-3	TGTGCCATCAGTGGTGGCGGCGGAGTCCCTGAAGCTTTCTTT	CAISGGGGVPEAFF
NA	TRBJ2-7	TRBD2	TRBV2	TGTGCCTCGACTAGCGGACCCCTTGAGCAGTACTTC	CASTSGPLEQYF
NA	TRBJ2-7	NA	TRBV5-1	TGCGCCAGCAGCCCAGACCCAGGGGCCCCCTACGAGCAGTACTTC	CASSPDPGAPYEQYF
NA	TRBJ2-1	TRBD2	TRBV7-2	TGTGCCAGCAGCTTAACTAGCGGGAGAGCCTACAATGAGCAGTTCTTC	CASSLTSGRAYNEQFF
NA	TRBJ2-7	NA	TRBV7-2	TGTGCCAGCAGCTTGGGCCAGGGTTTTGGGGAGCAGTACTTC	CASSLGQGFGEQYF
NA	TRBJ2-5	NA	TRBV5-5	TGTGCCAGCAGCGTCCCTGGGTTTTGGGAGACCCAGTACTTC	CASSVPGFWETQYF
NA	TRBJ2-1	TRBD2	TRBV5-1	TGCGCCAGCAGCTTGGCCGGGACTAGCGGGAGGGCCACATACAATGAGCAGTTCTTC	CASSLAGTSGRATYNEQFF